This TCR beta chain was captured by sequencing in a study of cytomegalovirus exposure and HLA in healthy donors. Looking at the study overall: A prior study identified 117 million unique TCR beta sequences from about 179 million T cells. Unique TCRs from HLA-typed donors, 65 million to 85 million of them, were held in an early data release.

V lost 1 base, J lost 7 bases, and 4 bases stayed unmatched. The germline gives CDR1 LGHNA, CDR2 YSLEER. CDR3 length equals 15 residues. Study results and caveats: Later analysis found that TCR beta chains associated with HLA were more clonally expanded than other, equally common chains.

PCR primers comprised 60 Vbeta and 13 Jbeta primers. Data came from immunoSEQ multiplex PCR; TCRdb stores just in-frame clones and leaves some out. The sample lists just under 250,000 clones; around 80% were seen once. Worth noting for this clone: Antigen specificity is unknown.

The genes are TRBV4-3 and TRBJ1-4, with 9 bases aligning to TRBD1. The sequence was obtained from a woman aged 35 to 49 in good health and CMV-seropositive. Sequenced material: PBMCs. The CDR3 region has the DNA TGCGCCAGCAGCCAAGGAACAGGGGGCGTTGAAAAACTGTTTTTT. This translates into CASSQGTGGVEKLFF.